The rows below give T cell receptor beta chains drawn from one sample of a study of shared clonotypes between healthy human individuals. Libraries were prepared by immunoSEQ multiplex PCR; TCRdb keeps only in-frame clonotypes and omits some of them. The sample holds over 1.5 million clones, 95% to 99% seen once. The source material was naive CD4+ T cells sorted from blood. All receptors derive from a young man in good health. Each CDR3 is given with its conserved first and last residue. D genes are given only for firm matches. Clone size, where shown, is once, few, many, or a class for clones that have expanded.

CDR3: CAWDRGYEQYF; DNA: TGTGCCTGGGACAGGGGATACGAGCAGTACTTC; J: TRBJ2-7; size: -; V: TRBV30; D: TRBD1
CDR3: CASSSRLAGVSEQYF; DNA: TGTGCCAGCAGCTCAAGACTAGCGGGAGTTAGCGAGCAGTACTTC; J: TRBJ2-7; size: once; V: TRBV7-2; D: TRBD2
CDR3: CASSLDKKGQRAEQFF; DNA: TGCGCCAGCAGCTTGGATAAGAAGGGGCAACGAGCTGAGCAGTTCTTC; J: TRBJ2-1; size: -; V: TRBV5-1; D: -
CDR3: CASSLQGNTIYF; DNA: TGCGCCAGCAGCTTGCAGGGAAACACCATATATTTT; J: TRBJ1-3; size: -; V: TRBV5-1; D: -
CDR3: CASSENRGYQPQHF; DNA: TGTGCCAGCAGTGAAAACCGGGGCTATCAGCCCCAGCATTTT; J: TRBJ1-5; size: -; V: TRBV6-1; D: -
CDR3: CASSPGTSGSGAYNEQFF; DNA: TGTGCCAGCTCACCCGGGACTAGCGGGAGTGGGGCCTACAATGAGCAGTTCTTC; J: TRBJ2-1; size: -; V: TRBV18; D: TRBD2
CDR3: CASRKDRGQDQPQHF; DNA: TGTGCCAGCAGAAAAGACAGGGGGCAAGATCAGCCCCAGCATTTT; J: TRBJ1-5; size: -; V: TRBV6-6; D: TRBD1
CDR3: CASSNSGRGTGELFF; DNA: TGTGCCAGCAGCAATAGCGGGCGTGGGACCGGGGAGCTGTTTTTT; J: TRBJ2-2; size: -; V: TRBV11-3; D: TRBD2
CDR3: CASSEALSGAFF; DNA: TGTGCCAGCAGTGAAGCGCTTTCGGGGGCTTTCTTT; J: TRBJ1-1; size: -; V: TRBV2; D: -
CDR3: CASSFENTEAFF; DNA: TGTGCCAGCAGCTTCGAAAACACTGAAGCTTTCTTT; J: TRBJ1-1; size: -; V: TRBV7-9; D: -
CDR3: CAWSVSYFLPEAFF; DNA: TGTGCCTGGAGTGTTAGCTACTTCCTCCCTGAAGCTTTCTTT; J: TRBJ1-1; size: -; V: TRBV30; D: -
CDR3: CASRERDITYNEQFF; DNA: TGTGCCAGTAGGGAGCGGGATATCACCTACAATGAGCAGTTCTTC; J: TRBJ2-1; size: -; V: TRBV19; D: TRBD2
CDR3: CASSCGTFSYEQYF; DNA: TGTGCCAGCAGTTGCGGCACCTTCTCCTACGAGCAGTACTTC; J: TRBJ2-7; size: -; V: TRBV6-8; D: -
CDR3: CATLRTAGANVLTF; DNA: TGTGCCACCCTAAGGACAGCTGGGGCCAACGTCCTGACTTTC; J: TRBJ2-6; size: -; V: TRBV19; D: -
CDR3: CASSLIPGSYEQYF; DNA: TGCGCCAGCAGCTTGATTCCAGGTTCATACGAGCAGTACTTC; J: TRBJ2-7; size: -; V: TRBV5-1; D: -
CDR3: CASSIRVGHELPVIWYF; DNA: TGTGCCAGTAGTATACGCGTGGGACACGAGTTACCCGTAATTTGGTACTTC; J: TRBJ2-4; size: -; V: TRBV19; D: -
CDR3: CASSLASRYEQYF; DNA: TGTGCCAGCAGCTTAGCGAGTCGCTACGAGCAGTACTTC; J: TRBJ2-7; size: -; V: TRBV7-2; D: -
CDR3: CASSLGGQGLYEQYF; DNA: TGTGCCAGCAGCTTAGGTGGACAGGGTCTTTACGAGCAGTACTTC; J: TRBJ2-7; size: -; V: TRBV11-2; D: TRBD1
CDR3: CASSQGSGQGAGEQYF; DNA: TGCGCCAGCAGCCAAGGCTCAGGACAGGGGGCTGGAGAGCAGTACTTC; J: TRBJ2-7; size: -; V: TRBV4-3; D: TRBD1
CDR3: CASSLKVQGRAYEQYF; DNA: TGTGCCAGCAGCTTGAAGGTTCAGGGGAGGGCCTACGAGCAGTACTTC; J: TRBJ2-7; size: -; V: TRBV5-7; D: -
CDR3: CASSREIRQPNEKLFF; DNA: TGTGCCAGCAGCAGAGAGATTCGTCAGCCTAATGAAAAACTGTTTTTT; J: TRBJ1-4; size: -; V: TRBV11-2; D: -
CDR3: CASSSELAGAMYEQYF; DNA: TGTGCCAGCAGCTCCGAATTAGCGGGAGCGATGTACGAGCAGTACTTC; J: TRBJ2-7; size: -; V: TRBV5-4; D: TRBD2
CDR3: CASSQSRQGARTGELFF; DNA: TGCGCCAGCAGTCAATCACGACAGGGGGCGCGCACCGGGGAGCTGTTTTTT; J: TRBJ2-2; size: -; V: TRBV23-1; D: TRBD1
CDR3: CASSQSDRANTGELFF; DNA: TGCGCCAGCAGCCAATCCGACAGGGCGAACACCGGGGAGCTGTTTTTT; J: TRBJ2-2; size: -; V: TRBV4-1; D: TRBD1
CDR3: CASSMLAGVDTGELFF; DNA: TGTGCCAGCAGCATGCTAGCGGGAGTTGACACCGGGGAGCTGTTTTTT; J: TRBJ2-2; size: -; V: TRBV7-3; D: TRBD2
CDR3: CASRSAEASTGELFF; DNA: TGTGCCAGCAGAAGCGCGGAGGCGAGCACCGGGGAGCTGTTTTTT; J: TRBJ2-2; size: once; V: TRBV27; D: -
CDR3: CASSVGPGGTDTQYF; DNA: TGTGCCAGCAGCGTAGGCCCTGGCGGCACAGATACGCAGTATTTT; J: TRBJ2-3; size: -; V: TRBV9; D: -
CDR3: CATSRGGDTYEQYF; DNA: TGTGCCACCAGCAGAGGTGGAGATACCTACGAGCAGTACTTC; J: TRBJ2-7; size: -; V: TRBV15; D: -
CDR3: CASSESGKEAFF; DNA: TGCGCCAGCAGTGAGTCGGGCAAGGAAGCTTTCTTT; J: TRBJ1-1; size: -; V: TRBV10-1; D: -
CDR3: CASSSASGQPQHF; DNA: TGTGCCAGCAGCTCCGCTAGCGGCCAGCCCCAGCATTTT; J: TRBJ1-5; size: -; V: TRBV7-2; D: -
CDR3: CASSVGDGGIATDTQYF; DNA: TGTGCCAGCAGCGTAGGTGATGGCGGGATCGCGACAGATACGCAGTATTTT; J: TRBJ2-3; size: once; V: TRBV9; D: -
CDR3: CASSARRQGTTEAFF; DNA: TGTGCCAGCAGCGCCCGACGCCAGGGGACGACTGAAGCTTTCTTT; J: TRBJ1-1; size: -; V: TRBV9; D: -
CDR3: CASRPIGNQPQHF; DNA: TGTGCCAGCAGGCCCATAGGCAATCAGCCCCAGCATTTT; J: TRBJ1-5; size: -; V: TRBV6-5; D: -
CDR3: CASSDQRRGETQYF; DNA: TGCGCCAGCAGTGACCAACGGCGGGGAGAGACCCAGTACTTC; J: TRBJ2-5; size: once; V: TRBV10-2; D: -
CDR3: CASSPPRGAGELFF; DNA: TGTGCCAGCTCACCACCTCGAGGGGCCGGGGAGCTGTTTTTT; J: TRBJ2-2; size: once; V: TRBV18; D: -